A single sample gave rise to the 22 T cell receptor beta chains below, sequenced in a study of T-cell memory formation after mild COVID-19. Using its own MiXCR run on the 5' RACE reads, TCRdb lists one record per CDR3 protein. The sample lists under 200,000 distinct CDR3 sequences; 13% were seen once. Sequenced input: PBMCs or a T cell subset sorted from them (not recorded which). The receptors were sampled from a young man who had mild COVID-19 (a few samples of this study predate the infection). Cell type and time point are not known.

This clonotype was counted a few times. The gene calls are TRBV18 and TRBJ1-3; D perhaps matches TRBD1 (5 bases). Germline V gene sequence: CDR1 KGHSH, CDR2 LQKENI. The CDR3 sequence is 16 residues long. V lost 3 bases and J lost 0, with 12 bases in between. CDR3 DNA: TGTGCCAGCTCACCCTCCGGGACCGTCTCTGGAAACACCATATATTTT. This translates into CASSPSGTVSGNTIYF. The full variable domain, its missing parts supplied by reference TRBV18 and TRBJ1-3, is NAGVMQNPRHLVRRRGQEARLRCSPMKGHSHVYWYRQLPEEGLKFMVYLQKENIIDESGMPKERFSAEFPKEGPSILRIQQVVRGDSAAYFCASSPSGTVSGNTIYFGEGSWLTVV.

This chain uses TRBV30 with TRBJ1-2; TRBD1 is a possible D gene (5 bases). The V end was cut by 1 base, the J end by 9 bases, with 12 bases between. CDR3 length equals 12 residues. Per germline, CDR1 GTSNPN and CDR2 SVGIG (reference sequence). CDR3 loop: CAWSGGGGSYTF. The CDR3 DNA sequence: TGTGCCTGGAGTGGCGGGGGGGGTAGCTACACCTTC.

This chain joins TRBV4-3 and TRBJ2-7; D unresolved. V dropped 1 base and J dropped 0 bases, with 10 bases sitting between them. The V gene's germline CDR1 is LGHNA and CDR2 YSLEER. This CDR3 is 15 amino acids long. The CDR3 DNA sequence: TGCGCCAGCAGCCAAGGGGCCAGTAGCTCCTACGAGCAGTACTTC. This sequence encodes CASSQGASSSYEQYF.

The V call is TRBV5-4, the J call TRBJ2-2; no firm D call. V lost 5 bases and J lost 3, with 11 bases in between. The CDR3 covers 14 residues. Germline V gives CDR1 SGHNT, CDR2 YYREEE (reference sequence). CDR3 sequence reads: CASSPSGYTGELFF. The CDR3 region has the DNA TGTGCCAGCAGTCCGTCGGGCTACACCGGGGAGCTGTTTTTT.

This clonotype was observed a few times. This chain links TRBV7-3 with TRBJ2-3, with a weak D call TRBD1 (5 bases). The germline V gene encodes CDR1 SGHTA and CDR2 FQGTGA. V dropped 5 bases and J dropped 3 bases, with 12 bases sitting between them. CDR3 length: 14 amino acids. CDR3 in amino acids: CASSQQVGTDTQYF. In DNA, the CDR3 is TGTGCCAGCAGCCAACAGGTCGGGACAGATACGCAGTATTTT.

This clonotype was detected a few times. This CDR3 is CASSVEAGANTEAFF. CDR3 DNA: TGTGCCAGCAGCGTCGAGGCAGGGGCAAACACTGAAGCTTTCTTT. The chain has TRBV12-3 or TRBV12-4 and TRBJ1-1; D is perhaps TRBD1 (6 bases). V gave up 6 bases and J gave up 2 bases, with 16 bases separating them. This CDR3 spans 15 amino acids.

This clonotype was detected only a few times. The CDR3 sequence: CASSLPPGGANTGELFF. The CDR3 DNA reads TGTGCCAGCAGCCTCCCCCCGGGGGGGGCGAACACCGGGGAGCTGTTTTTT. The J gene is TRBJ2-2, the V gene TRBV7-6; TRBD2 matches 8 bases. The V gene's germline CDR1 is SGHVS and CDR2 FNYEAQ. The CDR3 totals 17 residues. The J segment lost 0 bases and the V segment lost 5 bases, leaving 8 bases of the junction unmatched. Filled out from reference TRBV7-6 and TRBJ2-2, the complete variable domain reads GAGVSQSPRYKVTKRGQDVALRCDPISGHVSLYWYRQALGQGPEFLTYFNYEAQQDKSGLPNDRFSAERPEGSISTLTIQRTEQRDSAMYRCASSLPPGGANTGELFFGEGSRLTVL.

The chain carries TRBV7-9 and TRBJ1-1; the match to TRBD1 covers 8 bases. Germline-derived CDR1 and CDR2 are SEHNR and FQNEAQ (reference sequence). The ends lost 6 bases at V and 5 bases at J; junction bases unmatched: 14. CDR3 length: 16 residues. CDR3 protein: CASRLPQFQGATEAFF. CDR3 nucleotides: TGTGCCAGCAGACTACCCCAGTTCCAGGGGGCAACTGAAGCTTTCTTT.

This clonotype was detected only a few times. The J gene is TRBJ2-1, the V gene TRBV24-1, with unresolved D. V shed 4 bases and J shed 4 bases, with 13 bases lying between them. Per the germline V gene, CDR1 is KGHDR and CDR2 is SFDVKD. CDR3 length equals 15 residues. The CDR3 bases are TGTGCCACCAGTGAACTGCGGAGAGAGTACAATGAGCAGTTCTTC. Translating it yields CATSELRREYNEQFF.

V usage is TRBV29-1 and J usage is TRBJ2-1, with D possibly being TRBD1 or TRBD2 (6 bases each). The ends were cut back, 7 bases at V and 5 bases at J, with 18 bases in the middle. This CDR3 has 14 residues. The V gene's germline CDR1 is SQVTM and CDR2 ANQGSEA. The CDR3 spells CSAVGGQIHNEQFF. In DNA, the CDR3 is TGCAGCGCTGTTGGGGGGCAGATACACAATGAGCAGTTCTTC.

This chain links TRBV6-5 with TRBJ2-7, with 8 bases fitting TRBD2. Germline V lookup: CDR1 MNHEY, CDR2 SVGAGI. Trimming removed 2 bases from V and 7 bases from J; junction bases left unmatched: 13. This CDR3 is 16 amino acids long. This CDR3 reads CASSYGGRGARLEQYF. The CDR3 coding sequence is TGTGCCAGCAGTTACGGGGGGCGGGGGGCCCGCTTGGAGCAGTACTTC.

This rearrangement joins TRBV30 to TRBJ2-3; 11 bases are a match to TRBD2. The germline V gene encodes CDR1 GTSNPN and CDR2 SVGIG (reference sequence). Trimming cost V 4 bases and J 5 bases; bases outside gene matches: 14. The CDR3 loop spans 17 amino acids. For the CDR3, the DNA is TGTGCCTGGACCCTATTAGCGGGGGGGCCAAGCGGAGATACGCAGTATTTT. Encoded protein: CAWTLLAGGPSGDTQYF.

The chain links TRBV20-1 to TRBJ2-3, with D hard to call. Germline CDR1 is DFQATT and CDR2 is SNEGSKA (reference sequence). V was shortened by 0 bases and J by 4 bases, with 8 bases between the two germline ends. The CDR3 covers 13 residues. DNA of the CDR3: TGCAGTGCTAGAGATTGGGCCCCAGATACGCAGTATTTT. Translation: CSARDWAPDTQYF.

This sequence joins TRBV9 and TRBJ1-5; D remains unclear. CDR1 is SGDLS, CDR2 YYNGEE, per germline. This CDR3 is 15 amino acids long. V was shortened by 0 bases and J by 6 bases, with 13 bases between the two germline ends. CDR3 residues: CASSVAGFPGQPQHF. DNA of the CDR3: TGTGCCAGCAGCGTAGCGGGCTTCCCCGGTCAGCCCCAGCATTTT.

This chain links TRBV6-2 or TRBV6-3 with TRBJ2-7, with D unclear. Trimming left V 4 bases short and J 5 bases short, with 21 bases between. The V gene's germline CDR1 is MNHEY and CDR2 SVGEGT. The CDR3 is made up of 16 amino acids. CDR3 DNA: TGTGCCAGCAGTTCCCACCTTCGGGTCGGTTTCGACGAGCAGTACTTC. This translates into CASSSHLRVGFDEQYF.

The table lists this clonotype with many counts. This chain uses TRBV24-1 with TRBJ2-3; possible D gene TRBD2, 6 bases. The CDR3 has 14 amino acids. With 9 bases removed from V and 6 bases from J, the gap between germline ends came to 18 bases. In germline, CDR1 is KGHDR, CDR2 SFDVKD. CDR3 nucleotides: TGTGCCACCGCTTCGGCCGGACTAACGGATACGCAGTATTTT. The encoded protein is CATASAGLTDTQYF.

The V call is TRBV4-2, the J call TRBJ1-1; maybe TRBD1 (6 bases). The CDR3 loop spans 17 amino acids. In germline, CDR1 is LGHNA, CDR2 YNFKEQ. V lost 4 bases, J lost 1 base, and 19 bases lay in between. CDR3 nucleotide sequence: TGTGCCAGCAGCCGACCGGGGGGGGGCCTGGAGAACACTGAAGCTTTCTTT. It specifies CASSRPGGGLENTEAFF.

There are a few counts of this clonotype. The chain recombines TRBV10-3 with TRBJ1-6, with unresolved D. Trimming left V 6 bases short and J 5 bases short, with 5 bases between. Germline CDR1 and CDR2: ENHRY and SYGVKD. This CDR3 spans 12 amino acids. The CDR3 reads CAIRGNNSPLHF. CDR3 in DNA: TGTGCCATCAGGGGGAATAATTCACCCCTCCACTTT.

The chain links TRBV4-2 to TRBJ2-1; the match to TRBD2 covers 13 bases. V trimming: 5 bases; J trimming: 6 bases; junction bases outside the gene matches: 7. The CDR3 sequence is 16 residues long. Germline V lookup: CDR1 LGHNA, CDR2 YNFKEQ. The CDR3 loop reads CASSKTSGGSGNEQFF. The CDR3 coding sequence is TGTGCCAGCAGCAAGACTAGCGGGGGGTCTGGCAATGAGCAGTTCTTC.

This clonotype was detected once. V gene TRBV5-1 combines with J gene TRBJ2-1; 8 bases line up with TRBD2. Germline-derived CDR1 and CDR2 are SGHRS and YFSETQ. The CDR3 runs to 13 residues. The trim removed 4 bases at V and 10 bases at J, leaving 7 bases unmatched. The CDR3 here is CASSPRAGGEQFF. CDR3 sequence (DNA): TGCGCCAGCAGCCCACGCGCGGGGGGCGAGCAGTTCTTC.

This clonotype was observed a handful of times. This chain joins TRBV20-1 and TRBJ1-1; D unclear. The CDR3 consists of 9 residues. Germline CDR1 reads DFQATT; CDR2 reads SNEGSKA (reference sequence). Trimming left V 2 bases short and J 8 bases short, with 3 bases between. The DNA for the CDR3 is TGCAGTGCTAGACAGGAAGCTTTCTTT. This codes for CSARQEAFF.

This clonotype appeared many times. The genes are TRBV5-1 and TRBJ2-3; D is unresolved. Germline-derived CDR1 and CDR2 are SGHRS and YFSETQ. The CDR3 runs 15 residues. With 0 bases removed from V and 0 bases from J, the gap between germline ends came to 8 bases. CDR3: CASSLDSSSTDTQYF. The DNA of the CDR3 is TGCGCCAGCAGCTTGGACAGCTCTAGCACAGATACGCAGTATTTT.